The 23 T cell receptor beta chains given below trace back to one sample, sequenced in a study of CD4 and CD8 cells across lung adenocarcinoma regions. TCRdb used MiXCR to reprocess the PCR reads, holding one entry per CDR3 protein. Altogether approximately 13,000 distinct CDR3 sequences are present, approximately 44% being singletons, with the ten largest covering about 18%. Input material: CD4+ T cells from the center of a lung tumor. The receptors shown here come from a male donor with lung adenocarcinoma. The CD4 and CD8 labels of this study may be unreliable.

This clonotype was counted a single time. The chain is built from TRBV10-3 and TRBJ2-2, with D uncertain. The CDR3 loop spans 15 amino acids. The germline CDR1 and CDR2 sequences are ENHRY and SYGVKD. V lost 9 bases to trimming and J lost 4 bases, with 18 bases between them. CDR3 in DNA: TGTGCCATGAGACTCCAGTCCGGAATCACCGGGGAGCTGTTTTTT. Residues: CAMRLQSGITGELFF.

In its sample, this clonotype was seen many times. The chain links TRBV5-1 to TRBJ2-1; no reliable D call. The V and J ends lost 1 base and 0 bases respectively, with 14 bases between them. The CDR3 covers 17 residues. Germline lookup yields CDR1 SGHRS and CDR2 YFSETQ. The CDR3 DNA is TGCGCCAGCAGCTTGATTGTGGCGCGAGCCTCCTACAATGAGCAGTTCTTC. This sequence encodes CASSLIVARASYNEQFF. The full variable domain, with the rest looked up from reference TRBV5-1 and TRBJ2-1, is KAGVTQTPRYLIKTRGQQVTLSCSPISGHRSVSWYQQTPGQGLQFLFEYFSETQRNKGNFPGRFSGRQFSNSRSEMNVSTLELGDSALYLCASSLIVARASYNEQFFGPGTRLTVL.

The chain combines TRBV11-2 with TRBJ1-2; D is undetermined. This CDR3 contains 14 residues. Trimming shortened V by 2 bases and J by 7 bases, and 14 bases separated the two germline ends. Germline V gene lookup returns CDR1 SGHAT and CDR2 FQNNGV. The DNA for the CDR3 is TGTGCCAGCAGCTTAAACATGATTTCTTCTGGCTACACCTTC. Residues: CASSLNMISSGYTF.

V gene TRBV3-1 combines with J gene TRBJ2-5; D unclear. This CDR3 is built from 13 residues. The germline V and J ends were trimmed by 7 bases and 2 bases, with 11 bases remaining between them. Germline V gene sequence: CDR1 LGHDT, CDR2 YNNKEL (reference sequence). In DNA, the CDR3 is TGTGCCAGCAAATCGGATACGCAAGAGACCCAGTACTTC. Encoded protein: CASKSDTQETQYF.

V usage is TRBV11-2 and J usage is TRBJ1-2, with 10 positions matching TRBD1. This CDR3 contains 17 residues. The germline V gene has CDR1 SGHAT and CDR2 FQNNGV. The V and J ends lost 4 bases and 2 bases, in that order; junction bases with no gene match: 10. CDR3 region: CASSSPRQGARNYGYTF. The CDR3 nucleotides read TGTGCCAGCAGCTCCCCTCGACAGGGGGCGCGGAACTATGGCTACACCTTC.

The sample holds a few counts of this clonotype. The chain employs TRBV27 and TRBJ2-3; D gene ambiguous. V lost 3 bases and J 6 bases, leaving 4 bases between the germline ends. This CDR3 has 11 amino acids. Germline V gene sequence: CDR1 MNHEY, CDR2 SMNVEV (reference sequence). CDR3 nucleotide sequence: TGTGCCAGCAGTTTGGCGGATACGCAGTATTTT. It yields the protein CASSLADTQYF.

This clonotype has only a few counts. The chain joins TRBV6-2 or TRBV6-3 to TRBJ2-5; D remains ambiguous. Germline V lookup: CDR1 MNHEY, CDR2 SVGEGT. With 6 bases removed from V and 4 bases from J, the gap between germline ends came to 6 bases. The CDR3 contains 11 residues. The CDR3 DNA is TGTGCCAGCAGGGTCCTAGAGACCCAGTACTTC. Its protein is CASRVLETQYF.

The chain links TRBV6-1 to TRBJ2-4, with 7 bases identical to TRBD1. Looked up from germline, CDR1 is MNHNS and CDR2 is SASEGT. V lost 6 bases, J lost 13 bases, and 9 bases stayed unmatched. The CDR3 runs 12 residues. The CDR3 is CASRGQWDTQYF. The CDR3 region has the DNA TGTGCCAGCAGGGGACAGTGGGACACCCAGTACTTC.

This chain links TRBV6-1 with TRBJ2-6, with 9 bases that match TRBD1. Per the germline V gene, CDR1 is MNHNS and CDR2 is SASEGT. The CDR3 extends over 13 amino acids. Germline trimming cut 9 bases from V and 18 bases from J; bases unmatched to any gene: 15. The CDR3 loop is CARSPGQGEAQTF. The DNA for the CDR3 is TGTGCCAGGAGTCCGGGACAGGGCGAGGCCCAGACTTTC.

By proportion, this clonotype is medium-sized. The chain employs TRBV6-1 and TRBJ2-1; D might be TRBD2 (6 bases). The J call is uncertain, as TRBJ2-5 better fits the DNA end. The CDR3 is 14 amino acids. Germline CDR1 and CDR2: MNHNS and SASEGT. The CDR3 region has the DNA TGTGCCAGCAGTGAAGCTGATGGGAGGAAGACCCAGTACTTC. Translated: CASSEADGRKTQYF.

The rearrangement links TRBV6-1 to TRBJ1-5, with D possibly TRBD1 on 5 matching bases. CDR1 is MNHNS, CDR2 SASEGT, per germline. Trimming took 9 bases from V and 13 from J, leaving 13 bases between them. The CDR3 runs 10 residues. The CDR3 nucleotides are TGTGCCAGATGGACATACTCTCAGCATTTT. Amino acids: CARWTYSQHF.

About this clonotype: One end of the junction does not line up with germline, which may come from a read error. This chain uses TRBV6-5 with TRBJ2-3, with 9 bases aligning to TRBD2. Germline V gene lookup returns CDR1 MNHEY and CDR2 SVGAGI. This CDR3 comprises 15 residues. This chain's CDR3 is CASSWASGDGDTQYF. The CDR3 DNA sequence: TGTGCCAGCAGTTGGGCTAGCGGGGACGGAGATACCCAGTATTTT.

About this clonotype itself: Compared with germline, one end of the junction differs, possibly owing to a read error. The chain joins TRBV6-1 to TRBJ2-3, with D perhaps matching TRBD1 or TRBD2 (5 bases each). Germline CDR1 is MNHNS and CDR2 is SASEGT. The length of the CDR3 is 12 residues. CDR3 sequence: CASGMRGDAQYF. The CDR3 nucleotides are TGTGCCAGCGGCATGAGAGGGGATGCGCAGTATTTC.

The CDR3 reads CVSGPGQYAQYF. In DNA form, the CDR3 reads TGTGTCTCTGGGCCAGGGCAATACGCCCAGTACTTC. V usage is TRBV10-3 and J usage is TRBJ2-5, with D perhaps TRBD1 (5 bases). Looked up from germline, CDR1 is ENHRY and CDR2 is SYGVKD. This CDR3 is built from 12 residues.

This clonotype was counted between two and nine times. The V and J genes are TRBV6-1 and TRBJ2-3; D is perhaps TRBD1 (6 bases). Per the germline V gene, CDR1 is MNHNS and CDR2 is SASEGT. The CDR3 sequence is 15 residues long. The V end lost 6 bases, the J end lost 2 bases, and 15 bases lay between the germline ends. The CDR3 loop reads CASSVPGHYTDTQYF. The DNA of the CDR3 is TGTGCCAGCAGCGTACCGGGACACTACACAGATACGCAGTATTTT.

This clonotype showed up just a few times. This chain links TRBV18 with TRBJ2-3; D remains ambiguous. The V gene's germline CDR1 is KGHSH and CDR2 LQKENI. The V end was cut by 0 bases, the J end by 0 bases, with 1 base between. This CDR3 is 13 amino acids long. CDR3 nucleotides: TGTGCCAGCTCACCACCGAGCACAGATACGCAGTATTTT. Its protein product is CASSPPSTDTQYF.

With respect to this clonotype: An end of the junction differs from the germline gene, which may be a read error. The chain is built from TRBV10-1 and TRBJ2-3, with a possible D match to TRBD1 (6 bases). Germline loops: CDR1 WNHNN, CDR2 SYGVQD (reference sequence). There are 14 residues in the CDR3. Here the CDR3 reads CAGSGGRGQETQYF. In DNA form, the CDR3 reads TGCGCGGGCAGTGGGGGCCGAGGGCAAGAGACCCAGTATTTC.

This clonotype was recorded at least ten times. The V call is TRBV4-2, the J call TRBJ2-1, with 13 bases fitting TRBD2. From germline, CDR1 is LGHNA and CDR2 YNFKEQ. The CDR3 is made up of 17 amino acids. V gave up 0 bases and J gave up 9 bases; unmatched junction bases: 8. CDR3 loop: CASSQEPGLAGVSEQFF. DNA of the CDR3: TGTGCCAGCAGCCAAGAACCAGGACTAGCGGGAGTGTCTGAGCAGTTCTTC.

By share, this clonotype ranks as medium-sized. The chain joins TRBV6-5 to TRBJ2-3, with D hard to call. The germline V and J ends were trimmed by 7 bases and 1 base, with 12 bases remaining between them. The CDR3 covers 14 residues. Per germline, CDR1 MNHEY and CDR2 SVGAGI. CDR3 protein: CASTLLYRTDTQYF. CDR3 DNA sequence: TGTGCCAGCACTCTACTCTACCGCACAGATACGCAGTATTTT.

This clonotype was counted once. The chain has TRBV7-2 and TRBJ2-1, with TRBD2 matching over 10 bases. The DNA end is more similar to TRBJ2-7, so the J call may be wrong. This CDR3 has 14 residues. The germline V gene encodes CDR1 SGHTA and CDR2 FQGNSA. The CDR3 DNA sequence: TGTGCCAGCGGAATAGCGGGAGGCCCCTCATGGCAGTACTTC. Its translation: CASGIAGGPSWQYF.

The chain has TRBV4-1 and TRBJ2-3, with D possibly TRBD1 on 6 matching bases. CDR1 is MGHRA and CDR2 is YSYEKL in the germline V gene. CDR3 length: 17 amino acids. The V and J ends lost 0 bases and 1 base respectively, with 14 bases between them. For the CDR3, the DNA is TGCGCCAGCAGCCAAGATAGGATGCAGGGGCGCACAGATACGCAGTATTTT. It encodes CASSQDRMQGRTDTQYF.

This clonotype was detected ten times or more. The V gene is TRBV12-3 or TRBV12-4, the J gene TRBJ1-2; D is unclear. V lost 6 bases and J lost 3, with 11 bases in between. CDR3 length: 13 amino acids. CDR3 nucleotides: TGTGCCAGCAGCCTAAGACGGGACTATGGCTACACCTTC. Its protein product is CASSLRRDYGYTF.

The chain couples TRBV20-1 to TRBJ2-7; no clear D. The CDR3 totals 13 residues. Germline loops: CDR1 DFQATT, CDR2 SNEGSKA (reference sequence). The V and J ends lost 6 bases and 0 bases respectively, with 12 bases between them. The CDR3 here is CSASLPSSYEQYF. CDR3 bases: TGCAGTGCCTCGTTACCTAGCTCCTACGAGCAGTACTTC.